These T cell receptor beta chains were read from a single sample in a study of T cells after yellow fever vaccination. TCRdb independently ran MiXCR on the 5' RACE reads; one entry per CDR3 protein. The data contain a few hundred thousand distinct CDR3 sequences, approximately 8% of them singletons. The sequenced sample was PBMCs, obtained more than 35 days after the first yellow fever vaccination. These receptors all stem from a man aged 18 to 35 who received the YFV17D yellow fever vaccine. The CDR3 runs from the conserved cysteine through the conserved F or W. The D gene is left open where the match is weak. Clone size appears in some rows only: once, few, many, or a class for an expanded clone.

d_call j_call clone_size v_call cdr3_aa cdr3_nt
. TRBJ2-1 . TRBV27 CASSFGWGDEQFF TGTGCCAGCAGTTTCGGGTGGGGAGATGAGCAGTTCTTC
. TRBJ1-6 . TRBV27 CASSLSGDNSPLHF TGTGCCAGCAGTTTATCAGGGGACAATTCACCCCTCCACTTT
. TRBJ1-6 . TRBV20-1 CSARDQIGTLSPLHF TGCAGTGCTAGAGATCAAATAGGGACCCTTTCACCCCTCCACTTT
. TRBJ1-6 . TRBV7-9 CASSDNGGVRGSPLHF TGTGCCAGCAGCGACAACGGCGGGGTAAGAGGTTCACCCCTCCACTTT
. TRBJ2-3 few TRBV7-2 CASSFPGPDTQYF TGTGCCAGCAGCTTCCCCGGCCCTGATACGCAGTATTTT
TRBD1 TRBJ2-7 . TRBV7-6 CASSSRTGTVTGITYEQYF TGTGCCAGCAGCTCGAGGACCGGGACAGTCACCGGCATAACCTACGAGCAGTACTTC
. TRBJ2-7 . TRBV10-3 CAISDVVAEQYF TGTGCCATCAGTGACGTGGTTGCCGAGCAGTACTTC
TRBD2 TRBJ2-3 . TRBV20-1 CSAPRASGGDSTDTQYF TGCAGTGCCCCACGGGCTAGCGGGGGGGATAGCACAGATACGCAGTATTTT
. TRBJ2-3 . TRBV20-1 CSAIRPPSTDTQYF TGCAGTGCTATTAGACCCCCTAGCACAGATACGCAGTATTTT
TRBD2 TRBJ2-3 . TRBV5-4 CASSFPPGGDDTQYF TGTGCCAGCAGCTTTCCCCCGGGGGGGGACGATACGCAGTATTTT
. TRBJ2-1 many TRBV7-6 CASSPYSGYGYNEQFF TGTGCCAGCAGCCCGTACTCAGGGTACGGCTACAATGAGCAGTTCTTC
. TRBJ1-1 many TRBV20-1 CSAREVWNTEAFF TGCAGTGCACGTGAGGTATGGAACACTGAAGCTTTCTTT
. TRBJ1-5 few TRBV25-1 CASSEFRVGEGGQPQHF TGTGCCAGCAGTGAATTTAGAGTCGGGGAGGGTGGACAGCCCCAGCATTTT
. TRBJ1-6 many TRBV19 CATRLLGMGSPLHF TGTGCCACTCGCCTCCTTGGCATGGGGTCACCCCTCCACTTT
. TRBJ1-4 . TRBV20-1 CSATAWVEKLFF TGCAGTGCTACGGCTTGGGTTGAAAAACTGTTTTTT
TRBD2 TRBJ2-3 . TRBV7-7 CASSLGSGGSTDTQYF TGTGCTAGCAGCTTAGGGAGCGGGGGAAGCACAGATACGCAGTATTTT
TRBD2 TRBJ2-1 few TRBV20-1 CSAPGSGRHNEQFF TGCAGTGCCCCGGGTAGCGGGAGACACAATGAGCAGTTCTTC
. TRBJ2-1 . TRBV5-4 CASSLEQGNYNEQFF TGTGCCAGCAGCTTAGAGCAGGGGAACTACAATGAGCAGTTCTTC
TRBD1 TRBJ1-5 few TRBV27 CASSPRTGVERGPQHF TGTGCCAGCAGCCCGCGGACAGGCGTAGAAAGGGGGCCCCAGCATTTT
TRBD2 TRBJ2-5 . TRBV5-5 CASSWSSGGGETQYF TGTGCCAGCAGCTGGTCCAGCGGGGGCGGCGAGACCCAGTACTTC
. TRBJ1-6 . TRBV10-3 CANAARGDSPLHF TGTGCCAACGCCGCCAGGGGCGATTCACCCCTCCACTTT
. TRBJ2-3 . TRBV6-1 CASSEMRAPTTDTQYF TGTGCCAGCAGTGAGATGAGGGCCCCAACCACAGATACGCAGTATTTT
. TRBJ2-7 . TRBV5-1 CASSWLGPDSSYEQYF TGCGCCAGCAGCTGGTTGGGTCCCGACAGCTCCTACGAGCAGTACTTC
. TRBJ2-1 many TRBV7-2 CASSSRGAIVSEQFF TGTGCCAGCAGCTCCAGGGGGGCGATAGTGTCTGAGCAGTTCTTC
. TRBJ1-6 many TRBV7-8 CASSLDYNSPLHF TGTGCCAGCAGTTTAGATTATAATTCACCCCTCCACTTT
TRBD1 TRBJ2-5 . TRBV5-1 CASSWGMGQLVTETQYF TGCGCCAGCAGCTGGGGGATGGGACAGTTGGTTACGGAGACCCAGTACTTC
. TRBJ1-3 few TRBV7-2 CASSLAGGTAGNTIYF TGTGCCAGCAGCTTAGCGGGCGGGACTGCTGGAAACACCATATATTTT
. TRBJ1-5 . TRBV7-6 CASSLVGGQPQHF TGTGCCAGCAGCTTAGTGGGGGGTCAGCCCCAGCATTTT
TRBD1 TRBJ2-5 few TRBV5-1 CASSIQGPQETQYF TGCGCCAGCAGCATACAGGGGCCCCAAGAGACCCAGTACTTC
. TRBJ1-5 few TRBV20-1 CSARMAPNQPQHF TGCAGTGCTAGAATGGCACCAAATCAGCCCCAGCATTTT
. TRBJ2-5 . TRBV7-2 CASSLLIQYF TGTGCCAGCAGCTTACTGATCCAGTACTTC
. TRBJ2-7 . TRBV7-9 CASSLSRAEQYF TGTGCCAGCAGCTTATCCCGCGCCGAGCAGTACTTC
. TRBJ2-5 few TRBV7-8 CASSLERVRAQTSQETQYF TGTGCCAGCAGCCTAGAGAGGGTCCGGGCACAGACTTCCCAAGAGACCCAGTACTTC